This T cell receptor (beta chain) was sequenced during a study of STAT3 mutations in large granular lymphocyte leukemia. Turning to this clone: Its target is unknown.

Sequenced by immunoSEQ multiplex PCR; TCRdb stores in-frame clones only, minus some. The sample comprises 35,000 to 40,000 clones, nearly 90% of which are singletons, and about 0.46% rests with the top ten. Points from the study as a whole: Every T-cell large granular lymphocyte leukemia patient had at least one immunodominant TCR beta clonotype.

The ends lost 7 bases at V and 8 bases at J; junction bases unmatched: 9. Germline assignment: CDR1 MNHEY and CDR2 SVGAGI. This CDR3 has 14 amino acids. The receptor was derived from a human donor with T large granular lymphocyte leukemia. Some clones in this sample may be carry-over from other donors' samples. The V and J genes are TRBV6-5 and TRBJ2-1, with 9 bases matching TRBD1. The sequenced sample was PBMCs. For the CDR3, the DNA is TGTGCCAGCACTACAGGGGGCCCTCGGGATGAGCAGTTCTTC. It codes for CASTTGGPRDEQFF.